This T cell receptor (beta chain) was obtained from a study of T cells after yellow fever vaccination. This clonotype was detected only a few times. The CDR3 is made up of 14 amino acids. Per germline, CDR1 MDHEN and CDR2 SYDVKM. V was cut by 6 bases and J by 2 bases, with 14 bases left in between. One entry per CDR3 protein, called by TCRdb with MiXCR from the 5' RACE reads. The data show about 300,000 distinct CDR3 sequences, roughly 8.7% seen once. The chain recombines TRBV28 with TRBJ2-7; D is tentatively TRBD1 or TRBD2 (5 bases each). This receptor was obtained from a man aged 18 to 30 who received the YFV17D yellow fever vaccine. The sample here was CD4+ T cells sorted from PBMCs, taken 5 days after the yellow fever booster vaccination. DNA for the CDR3: TGTGCCAGCAGCTCATCGAGGGGACCCTACGAGCAGTACTTC. As protein: CASSSSRGPYEQYF. Full variable domain (outside the CDR3, taken from reference TRBV28 and TRBJ2-7): DVKVTQSSRYLVKRTGEKVFLECVQDMDHENMFWYRQDPGLGLRLIYFSYDVKMKEKGDIPEGYSVSREKKERFSLILESASTNQTSMYLCASSSSRGPYEQYFGPGTRLTVT.